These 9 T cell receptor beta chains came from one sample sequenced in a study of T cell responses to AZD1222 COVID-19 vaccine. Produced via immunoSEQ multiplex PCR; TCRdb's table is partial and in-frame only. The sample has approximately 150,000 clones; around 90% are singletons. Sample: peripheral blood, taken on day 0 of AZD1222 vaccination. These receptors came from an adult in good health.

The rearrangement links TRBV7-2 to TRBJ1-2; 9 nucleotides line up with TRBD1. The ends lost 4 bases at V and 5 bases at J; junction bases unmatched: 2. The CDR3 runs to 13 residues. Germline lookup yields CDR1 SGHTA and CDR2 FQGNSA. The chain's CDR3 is CASSSTGGYGYTF. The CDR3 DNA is TGTGCCAGCAGCTCGACAGGGGGGTATGGCTACACCTTC.

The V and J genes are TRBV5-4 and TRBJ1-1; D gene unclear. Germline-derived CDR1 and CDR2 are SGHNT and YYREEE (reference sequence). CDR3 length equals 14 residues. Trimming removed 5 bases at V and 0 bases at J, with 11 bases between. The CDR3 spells CASSLAPMNTEAFF. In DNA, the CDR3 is TGTGCCAGCAGTTTAGCCCCGATGAACACTGAAGCTTTCTTT.

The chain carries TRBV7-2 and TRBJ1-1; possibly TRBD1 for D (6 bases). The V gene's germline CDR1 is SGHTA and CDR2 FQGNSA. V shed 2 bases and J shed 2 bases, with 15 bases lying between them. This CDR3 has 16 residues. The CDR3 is CASSLFGGAGNTEAFF. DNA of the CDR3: TGTGCCAGCAGCTTATTTGGGGGCGCTGGTAACACTGAAGCTTTCTTT. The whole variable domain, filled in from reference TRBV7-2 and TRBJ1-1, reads GAGVSQSPSNKVTEKGKDVELRCDPISGHTALYWYRQSLGQGLEFLIYFQGNSAPDKSGLPSDRFSAERTGGSVSTLTIQRTQQEDSAVYLCASSLFGGAGNTEAFFGQGTRLTVV.

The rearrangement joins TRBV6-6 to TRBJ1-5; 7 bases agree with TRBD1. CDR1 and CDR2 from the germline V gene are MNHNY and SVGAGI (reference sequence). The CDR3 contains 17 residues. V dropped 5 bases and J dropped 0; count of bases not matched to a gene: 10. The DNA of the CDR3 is TGTGCCAGCAGTCGACAGGGCGGCCCTTATAGCAATCAGCCCCAGCATTTT. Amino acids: CASSRQGGPYSNQPQHF.

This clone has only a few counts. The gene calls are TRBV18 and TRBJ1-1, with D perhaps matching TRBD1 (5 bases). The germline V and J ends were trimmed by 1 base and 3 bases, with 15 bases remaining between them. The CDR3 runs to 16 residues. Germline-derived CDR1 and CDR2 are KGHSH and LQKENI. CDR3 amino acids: CASSPRGVGTDTEAFF. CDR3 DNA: TGTGCCAGCTCACCACGGGGGGTAGGGACGGACACTGAAGCTTTCTTT.

In DNA, the CDR3 is TGTGCCTGGAGTCTAGGGACAGGGGAGCATGGGGAGACCCAGTACTTC. Its translation: CAWSLGTGEHGETQYF. The V call is TRBV30, the J call TRBJ2-5; 10 bases map to TRBD1. CDR3 length: 16 residues. Germline values: CDR1 GTSNPN, CDR2 SVGIG (reference sequence). V shed 2 bases, J shed 5 bases, and the junction held 11 bases outside the gene matches.

CDR3 in DNA: TGTGCCACCAGTGATTCTGGACCCCAAAGGAATCCCCAGCATTTT. It codes for CATSDSGPQRNPQHF. The J gene is TRBJ1-5, the V gene TRBV24-1; D unresolved. The CDR3 extends over 15 amino acids. The germline gives CDR1 KGHDR, CDR2 SFDVKD. Trimming pared 2 bases from V and 10 bases from J, leaving 17 bases between.

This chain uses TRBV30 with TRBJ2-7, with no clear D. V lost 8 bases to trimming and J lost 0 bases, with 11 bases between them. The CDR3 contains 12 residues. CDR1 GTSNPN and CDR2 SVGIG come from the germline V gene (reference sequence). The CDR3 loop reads CAGGSSSYEQYF. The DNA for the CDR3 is TGTGCCGGCGGTTCCTCCTCCTACGAGCAGTACTTC.

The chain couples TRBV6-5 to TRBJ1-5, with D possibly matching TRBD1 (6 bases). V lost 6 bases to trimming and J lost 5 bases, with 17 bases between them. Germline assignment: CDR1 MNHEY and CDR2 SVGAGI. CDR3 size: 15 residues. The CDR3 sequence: CASRTLQGPDQPQHF. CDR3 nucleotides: TGTGCCAGCAGGACTCTACAGGGTCCGGATCAGCCCCAGCATTTT.